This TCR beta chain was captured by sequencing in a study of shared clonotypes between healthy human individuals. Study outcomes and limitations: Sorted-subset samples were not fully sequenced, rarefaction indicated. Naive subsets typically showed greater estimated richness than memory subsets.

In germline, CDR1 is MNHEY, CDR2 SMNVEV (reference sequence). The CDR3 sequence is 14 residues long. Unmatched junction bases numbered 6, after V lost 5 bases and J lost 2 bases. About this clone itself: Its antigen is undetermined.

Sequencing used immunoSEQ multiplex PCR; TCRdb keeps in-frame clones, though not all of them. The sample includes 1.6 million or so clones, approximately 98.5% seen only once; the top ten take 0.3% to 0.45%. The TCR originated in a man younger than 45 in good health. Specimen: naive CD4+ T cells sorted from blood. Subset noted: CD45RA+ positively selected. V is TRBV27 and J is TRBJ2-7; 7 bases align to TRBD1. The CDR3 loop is CASSPDGTAYEQYF. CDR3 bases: TGTGCCAGCAGTCCTGACGGGACAGCCTACGAGCAGTACTTC.